The T cell receptor (beta chain) described here comes from a study of CD8 T cells in ankylosing spondylitis. Study-level findings and limits: It appeared that ankylosing spondylitis blood was characterized by a TCR beta motif of roughly 8 highly homologous variants. Past studies reported some motif variants in reactive arthritis synovial fluid and blood. Enrichment of disease-linked clones was reportedly significant in matched ankylosing spondylitis synovial fluid.

TCR beta libraries were made by quantitative 5'-RACE with molecular barcodes. TCRdb recomputed calls from the 5' RACE reads with MiXCR, one row per CDR3 protein. This table has approximately 100,000 distinct CDR3 sequences, around 24% appearing once. For this clonotype: Its antigen is still unknown.

Germline lookup yields CDR1 SGHRS and CDR2 YFSETQ. V shed 0 bases and J 3 bases; nucleotides not matched to a gene: 0. CDR3 size: 14 residues. The V gene is TRBV5-1, the J gene TRBJ2-7; 10 nucleotides align to TRBD1. The specimen was synovial fluid, either unsorted or a sorted T cell fraction (not recorded which). The clonotype originates from a male donor with ankylosing spondylitis. This CDR3 is CASSLGTGGYEQYF. In DNA form, the CDR3 reads TGCGCCAGCAGCTTGGGGACAGGGGGCTACGAGCAGTACTTC.